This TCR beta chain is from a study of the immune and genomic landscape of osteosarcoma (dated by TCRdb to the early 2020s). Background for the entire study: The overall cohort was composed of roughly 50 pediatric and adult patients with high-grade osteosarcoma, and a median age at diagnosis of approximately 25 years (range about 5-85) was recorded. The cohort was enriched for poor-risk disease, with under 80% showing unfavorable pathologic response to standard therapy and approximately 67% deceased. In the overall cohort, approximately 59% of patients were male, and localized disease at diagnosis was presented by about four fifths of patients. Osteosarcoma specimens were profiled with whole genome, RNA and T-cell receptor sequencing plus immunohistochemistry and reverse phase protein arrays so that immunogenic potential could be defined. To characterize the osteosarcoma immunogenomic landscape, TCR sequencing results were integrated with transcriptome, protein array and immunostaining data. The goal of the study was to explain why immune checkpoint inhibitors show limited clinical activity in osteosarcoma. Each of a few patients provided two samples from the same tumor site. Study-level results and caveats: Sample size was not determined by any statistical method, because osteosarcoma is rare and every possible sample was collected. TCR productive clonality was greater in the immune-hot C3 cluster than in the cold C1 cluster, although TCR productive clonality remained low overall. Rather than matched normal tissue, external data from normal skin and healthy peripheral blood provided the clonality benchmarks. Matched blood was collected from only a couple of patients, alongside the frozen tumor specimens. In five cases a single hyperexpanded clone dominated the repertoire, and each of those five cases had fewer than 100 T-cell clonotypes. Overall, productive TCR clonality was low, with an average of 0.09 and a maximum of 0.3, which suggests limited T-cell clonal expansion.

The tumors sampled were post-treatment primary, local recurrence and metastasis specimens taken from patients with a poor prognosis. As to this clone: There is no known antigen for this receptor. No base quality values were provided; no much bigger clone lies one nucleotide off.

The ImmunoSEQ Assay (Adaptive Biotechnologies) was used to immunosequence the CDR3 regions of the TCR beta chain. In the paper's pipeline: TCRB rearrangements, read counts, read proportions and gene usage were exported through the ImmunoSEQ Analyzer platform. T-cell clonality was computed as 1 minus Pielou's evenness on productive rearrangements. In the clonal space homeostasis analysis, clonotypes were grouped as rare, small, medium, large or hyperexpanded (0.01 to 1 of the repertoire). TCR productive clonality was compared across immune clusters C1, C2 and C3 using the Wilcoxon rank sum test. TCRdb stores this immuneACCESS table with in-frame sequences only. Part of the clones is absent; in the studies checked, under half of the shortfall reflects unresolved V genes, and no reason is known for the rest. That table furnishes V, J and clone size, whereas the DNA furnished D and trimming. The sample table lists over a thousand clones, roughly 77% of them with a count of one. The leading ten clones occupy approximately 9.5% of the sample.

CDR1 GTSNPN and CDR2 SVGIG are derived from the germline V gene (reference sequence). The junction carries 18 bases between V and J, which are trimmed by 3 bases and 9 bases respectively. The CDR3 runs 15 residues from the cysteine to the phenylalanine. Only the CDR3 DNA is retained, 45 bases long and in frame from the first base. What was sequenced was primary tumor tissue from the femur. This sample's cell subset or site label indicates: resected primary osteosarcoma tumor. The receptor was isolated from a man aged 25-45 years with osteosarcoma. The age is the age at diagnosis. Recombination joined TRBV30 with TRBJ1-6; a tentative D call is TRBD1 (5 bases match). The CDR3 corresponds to CAWRPRGDGISPLHF. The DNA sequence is TGTGCCTGGAGACCGCGGGGGGATGGCATTTCACCCCTCCACTTT.